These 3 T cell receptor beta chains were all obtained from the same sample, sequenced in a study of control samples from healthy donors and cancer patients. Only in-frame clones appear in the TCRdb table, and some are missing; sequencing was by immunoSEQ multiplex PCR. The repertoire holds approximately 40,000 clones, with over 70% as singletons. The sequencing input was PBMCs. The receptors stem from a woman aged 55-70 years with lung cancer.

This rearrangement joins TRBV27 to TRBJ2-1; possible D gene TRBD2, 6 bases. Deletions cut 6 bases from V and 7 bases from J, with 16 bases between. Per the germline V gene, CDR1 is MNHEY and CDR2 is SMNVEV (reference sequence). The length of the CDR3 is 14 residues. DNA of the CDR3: TGTGCCAGCAGCTTGGAGGGCGCCAGGAATGAGCAGTTCTTC. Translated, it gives CASSLEGARNEQFF.

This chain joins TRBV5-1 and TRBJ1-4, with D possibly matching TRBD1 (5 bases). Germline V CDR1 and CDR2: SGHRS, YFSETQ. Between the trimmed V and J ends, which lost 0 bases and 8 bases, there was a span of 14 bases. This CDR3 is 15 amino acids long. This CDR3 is CASSLAGQGGEKLFF. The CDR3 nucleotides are TGCGCCAGCAGCTTGGCCGGCCAGGGAGGGGAAAAACTGTTTTTT.

The CDR3 sequence is CASSNLDREGAYEQYF. In nucleotides, the CDR3 is TGTGCCAGCAGCAACCTAGACAGGGAAGGGGCCTACGAGCAGTACTTC. This rearrangement joins TRBV14 to TRBJ2-7; the match to TRBD1 covers 7 bases. CDR3 size: 16 residues. Germline V lookup: CDR1 SGHDN, CDR2 FVKESK. Losses at the gene ends were 5 bases for V and 2 bases for J; bases not matched to a gene: 12. The full variable domain, its missing parts supplied by reference TRBV14 and TRBJ2-7, is EAGVTQFPSHSVIEKGQTVTLRCDPISGHDNLYWYRRVMGKEIKFLLHFVKESKQDESGMPNNRFLAERTGGTYSTLKVQPAELEDSGVYFCASSNLDREGAYEQYFGPGTRLTVT.